The next 30 T cell receptor beta chains were all read from a single sample in a study of T cells in Graves' hyperthyroidism and ophthalmopathy. There were TCR beta CDR3 regions amplified from RNA transcripts. The TCR CDR3 first-round RT-PCR relied on the HTBI primer set. TCRdb fed the multiplex PCR reads into MiXCR, producing one record per CDR3 protein. The repertoire consists of more than 350,000 distinct CDR3 sequences, with 13% to 15% occurring once and the leading ten covering roughly 20%. The sequenced material came from blood. These receptors came from a woman aged 60-70 years with Graves' ophthalmopathy.

This clonotype has only a few counts. The chain links TRBV24-1 to TRBJ2-1, with 11 bases that match TRBD1. Germline assignment: CDR1 KGHDR and CDR2 SFDVKD. The V gene end was trimmed by 0 bases and the J gene end by 5 bases; junction bases not matched to a gene: 5. The CDR3 covers 17 residues. CDR3 region: CATSDLSGTGGDNEQFF. In DNA form, the CDR3 reads TGTGCCACCAGTGATTTGTCGGGGACAGGGGGGGACAATGAGCAGTTCTTC.

This sequence joins TRBV20-1 and TRBJ2-7, with 12 nucleotides matching TRBD2. The CDR3 is made up of 18 amino acids. The germline CDR1 and CDR2 sequences are DFQATT and SNEGSKA (reference sequence). V trimming: 0 bases; J trimming: 6 bases; junction bases outside the gene matches: 15. The CDR3 DNA reads TGCAGTGCTAGAGATTACTCCCGACTAGCGGGAGAGGGGCTCGAGCAGTACTTC. This gives the protein CSARDYSRLAGEGLEQYF.

This clonotype appeared many times. V and J are TRBV12-3 or TRBV12-4 and TRBJ2-5, with 9 bases identical to TRBD2. This CDR3 has 16 residues. J gave up 4 bases and V 7 bases, and 13 bases lay outside the gene matches. CDR3 nucleotides: TGTGCCAGCACCCGCGGCGGGCTAGCGGGATCAGAGACCCAGTACTTC. It encodes CASTRGGLAGSETQYF.

This chain's CDR3 is CASSAGTAPQETQYF. The DNA of the CDR3 is TGTGCCAGCAGCGCCGGGACAGCCCCCCAAGAGACCCAGTACTTC. The chain carries TRBV9 and TRBJ2-5; 7 bases align to TRBD1. There are 15 residues in the CDR3. Trimming cost V 3 bases and J 1 base; bases outside gene matches: 6. Germline lookup yields CDR1 SGDLS and CDR2 YYNGEE.

The genes are TRBV7-2 and TRBJ1-4, with D unresolved. Trimming took 2 bases from V and 2 from J, leaving 12 bases between them. This CDR3 comprises 16 residues. Per germline, CDR1 SGHTA and CDR2 FQGNSA. DNA of the CDR3: TGTGCCAGCAGCTTAAGGCCGCAGGCGACTAATGAAAAACTGTTTTTT. This translates into CASSLRPQATNEKLFF.

This clonotype has at least ten counts. The CDR3 region is CASSRLVEDEQFF. The CDR3 DNA sequence: TGTGCCAGCAGTCGCCTGGTAGAGGACGAGCAGTTCTTC. The genes are TRBV3-1 and TRBJ2-1; D is unresolved. Germline V gives CDR1 LGHDT, CDR2 YNNKEL (reference sequence). The CDR3 contains 13 residues. Trimming removed 6 bases from V and 10 bases from J, with 16 bases in between.

A word on this clonotype: A read error may explain this, as a much larger clone is one base away. The J gene is TRBJ2-2, the V gene TRBV2; D remains ambiguous. CDR1 SNHLY and CDR2 FYNNEI come from the germline V gene. Trimming pared 7 bases from V and 4 bases from J, leaving 10 bases between. This CDR3 is built from 13 residues. CDR3 region: CASKDWITGELFF. The CDR3 nucleotides are TGTGCCAGCAAAGACTGGATCACCGGGGAGCTGTTTTTT.

This clonotype showed up many times. V is TRBV15 and J is TRBJ2-1; perhaps TRBD1 as D (6 bases). The germline CDR1 and CDR2 sequences are LNHNV and YYDKDF (reference sequence). The CDR3 spans 13 residues. Trimming cost V 0 bases and J 7 bases, with 7 bases left between them. In nucleotides, the CDR3 is TGTGCCACCAGCAGAGATAGGGGGAATGAGCAGTTCTTC. This translates into CATSRDRGNEQFF.

The chain uses TRBV27 and TRBJ2-2; D remains ambiguous. Germline V lookup: CDR1 MNHEY, CDR2 SMNVEV (reference sequence). Trimming cost V 6 bases and J 8 bases, with 7 bases left between them. This CDR3 is built from 11 residues. The CDR3 nucleotides read TGTGCCAGCAGCGACTCAGGGGAGCTGTTTTTT. Translated: CASSDSGELFF.

This clonotype has ten or more counts. The V gene is TRBV12-3 or TRBV12-4, the J gene TRBJ2-2, with 12 bases fitting TRBD2. J lost 5 bases, V lost 5 bases, and 9 bases had no gene match. CDR3 length: 17 residues. CDR3 protein: CASSPTTSGRFTGELFF. CDR3 nucleotides: TGTGCCAGCAGTCCTACAACTAGCGGGAGGTTTACCGGGGAGCTGTTTTTT.

This sequence joins TRBV4-2 and TRBJ2-7; D remains ambiguous. Germline assignment: CDR1 LGHNA and CDR2 YNFKEQ. Trimming took 1 base from V and 6 from J, leaving 13 bases between them. This CDR3 has 14 amino acids. The CDR3 bases are TGTGCCAGCAGCCAAGGGGCGCTGGGGTTCGAGCAGTACTTC. Translation: CASSQGALGFEQYF.

CDR3 sequence reads: CATSDVLATGTDTQYF. In DNA, the CDR3 is TGTGCCACCAGTGATGTGCTAGCGACAGGCACAGATACGCAGTATTTT. The chain is built from TRBV24-1 and TRBJ2-3; D perhaps matches TRBD2 (6 bases). Germline CDR1 reads KGHDR; CDR2 reads SFDVKD. The CDR3 loop spans 16 amino acids. The V and J ends lost 3 bases and 1 base respectively, with 13 bases between them.

This clonotype was seen repeatedly, ten times or more. This chain joins TRBV7-8 and TRBJ2-4; no firm D call. CDR1 and CDR2 from the germline V gene are SGHVS and FQNEAQ. Trimming took 1 base from V and 0 from J, leaving 10 bases between them. The length of the CDR3 is 16 residues. The CDR3 loop reads CASSLVSILAKNIQYF. The CDR3 DNA follows: TGTGCCAGCAGCTTAGTTAGCATCTTAGCCAAAAACATTCAGTACTTC. The full variable domain, completed using reference TRBV7-8 and TRBJ2-4, is GAGVSQSPRYKVAKRGQDVALRCDPISGHVSLFWYQQALGQGPEFLTYFQNEAQLDKSGLPSDRFFAERPEGSVSTLKIQRTQQEDSAVYLCASSLVSILAKNIQYFGAGTRLSVL.

The table lists this clonotype with many counts. This chain links TRBV5-5 with TRBJ2-3, with 10 nucleotides matching TRBD1. The V gene's germline CDR1 is SGHKS and CDR2 YYEKEE (reference sequence). CDR3 length: 17 residues. With 3 bases clipped from V and 0 bases from J, the junction kept 7 bases outside the gene matches. The CDR3 DNA reads as TGTGCCAGCAGCTCGGGGGACAGGGGTGCTAGCACAGATACGCAGTATTTT. Its protein product is CASSSGDRGASTDTQYF.

The V call is TRBV12-3 or TRBV12-4, the J call TRBJ1-4, with a possible D match to TRBD1 (5 bases). CDR3 size: 16 residues. Trimming removed 1 base at V and 0 bases at J, with 9 bases between. The CDR3, as DNA: TGTGCCAGCAGTTTAGGGACACCAGCAACTAATGAAAAACTGTTTTTT. The encoded protein is CASSLGTPATNEKLFF.

This clonotype was counted only a few times. The V gene is TRBV27, the J gene TRBJ2-1; D not certain. There are 11 residues in the CDR3. Trimming left V 4 bases short and J 10 bases short, with 8 bases between. Germline V gene data show CDR1 as MNHEY and CDR2 as SMNVEV (reference sequence). DNA of the CDR3: TGTGCCAGCAGTTACCACGGCGAGCAGTTCTTC. This encodes CASSYHGEQFF.

This clonotype has more than one count but fewer than ten. The J gene is TRBJ1-5, the V gene TRBV18; TRBD1 matches at 9 bases. The CDR3 has 14 residues. CDR1 is KGHSH, CDR2 LQKENI, per germline. V lost 8 bases and J lost 8; bases outside the gene matches: 10. CDR3 residues: CASAETGGLEPQHF. The CDR3 bases are TGTGCCAGCGCGGAAACAGGGGGCTTGGAGCCCCAGCATTTT.

This clonotype was counted only a few times. V gene TRBV7-3 combines with J gene TRBJ2-2; tentatively, D is TRBD2 (6 bases). This CDR3 region has 16 residues. Germline-derived CDR1 and CDR2 are SGHTA and FQGTGA. Trimming removed 5 bases from V and 0 bases from J, with 13 bases in between. DNA for the CDR3: TGTGCCAGCAGCGCAAACGGAGGGGCGAACACCGGGGAGCTGTTTTTT. Protein product: CASSANGGANTGELFF.

J is TRBJ2-7 and V is TRBV7-2, with TRBD1 as a possible D gene (6 bases). Trimming took off 1 base at V and 7 bases at J, with 14 bases between the two ends. CDR3 length: 14 amino acids. The V gene's germline CDR1 is SGHTA and CDR2 FQGNSA. This CDR3 is CASSLVVGAREQYF. CDR3 nucleotide sequence: TGTGCCAGCAGCTTAGTGGTGGGGGCGAGGGAGCAGTACTTC.

This clonotype came up a few times. The chain couples TRBV3-1 to TRBJ2-2; D is unresolved. The CDR3 contains 14 residues. V lost 2 bases and J lost 7, with 11 bases in between. The V gene's germline CDR1 is LGHDT and CDR2 YNNKEL (reference sequence). CDR3 sequence: CASSQMAARGELFF. The CDR3 bases are TGTGCCAGCAGCCAAATGGCGGCCCGCGGGGAGCTGTTTTTT.

This clonotype has just a few counts. Compared with germline, one end of the junction differs, possibly owing to a read error. This chain joins TRBV10-3 and TRBJ1-2; TRBD1 matches at 9 bases. The CDR3 has 16 residues. Germline loops: CDR1 ENHRY, CDR2 SYGVKD. The CDR3 region has the DNA TGTGCCGTCAGCTTGGACAGGGGACCCGAGGACTCTGGCTACACCTTC. Amino acid sequence: CAVSLDRGPEDSGYTF.

This clonotype appeared a single time. This chain joins TRBV12-3 or TRBV12-4 and TRBJ2-3; no reliable D call. The CDR3 length is 13 residues. Trimming shortened V by 6 bases and J by 0 bases, and 7 bases separated the two germline ends. This chain's CDR3 is CASRLSSTDTQYF. Here the CDR3 DNA reads TGTGCCAGCAGATTGTCTAGCACAGATACGCAGTATTTT.

This clonotype has a count of ten or more. This chain links TRBV12-3 or TRBV12-4 with TRBJ2-7; D gene unclear. V gave up 6 bases and J gave up 6 bases, with 18 bases separating them. There are 14 residues in the CDR3. CDR3 bases: TGTGCCAGCAGCCCCCGTCTTCCACCCGCCGAGCAGTACTTC. It translates to CASSPRLPPAEQYF.

In this sample, this clonotype turned up a few times. The rearrangement uses TRBV7-6 and TRBJ1-5; no firm D call. Per the germline V gene, CDR1 is SGHVS and CDR2 is FNYEAQ. V was cut by 2 bases and J by 8 bases, with 13 bases left in between. This CDR3 comprises 14 residues. CDR3 in amino acids: CASSLTSSREPQHF. The CDR3 coding sequence is TGTGCCAGCAGCTTAACGTCCAGCCGGGAGCCCCAGCATTTT.

This clonotype was seen ten or more times. In DNA form, the CDR3 reads TGTGCCATCAGTGAGTCAGCGGAGGGTGGGCAGTACTTC. Translated, it gives CAISESAEGGQYF. V usage is TRBV10-3 and J usage is TRBJ2-7; perhaps TRBD2 as D (6 bases). The CDR3 is made up of 13 amino acids. Between the trimmed V and J ends, which lost 0 bases and 9 bases, there was a span of 12 bases. Germline V lookup: CDR1 ENHRY, CDR2 SYGVKD.

The rearrangement uses TRBV4-2 and TRBJ2-3, with 8 bases matching TRBD2. The CDR3 is 15 amino acids. V shed 5 bases and J 4 bases; nucleotides not matched to a gene: 8. The germline CDR1 and CDR2 sequences are LGHNA and YNFKEQ. The CDR3 spells CASSSLREGADTQYF. The CDR3 DNA sequence: TGTGCCAGCAGCAGTTTACGGGAGGGGGCAGATACGCAGTATTTT.

This clonotype appeared many times. The rearrangement uses TRBV5-1 and TRBJ2-2, with 10 bases aligning to TRBD1. CDR3 length: 16 amino acids. CDR1 is SGHRS, CDR2 YFSETQ, per germline. The V and J ends lost 2 bases and 3 bases, in that order; junction bases with no gene match: 4. The chain's CDR3 is CASSLGTGAYTGELFF. The CDR3 coding sequence is TGCGCCAGCAGCTTAGGGACAGGGGCATACACCGGGGAGCTGTTTTTT.

This clonotype appeared many times. The chain carries TRBV3-1 and TRBJ2-1; 11 positions match TRBD2. J lost 2 bases, V lost 4 bases, and 7 bases had no gene match. This CDR3 is 17 amino acids long. Germline V gives CDR1 LGHDT, CDR2 YNNKEL (reference sequence). The CDR3 region is CASSPTSGRPPYNEQFF. The CDR3 DNA reads as TGTGCCAGCAGCCCCACTAGCGGGAGACCCCCCTACAATGAGCAGTTCTTC.

This sequence joins TRBV20-1 and TRBJ2-1; D remains ambiguous. Trimming took 3 bases from V and 6 from J, leaving 9 bases between them. The CDR3 covers 12 residues. Germline V lookup: CDR1 DFQATT, CDR2 SNEGSKA (reference sequence). The CDR3 DNA is TGCAGTGCTAGCAAGCGAACCAATGAGCAGTTCTTC. Residues: CSASKRTNEQFF.

The genes are TRBV19 and TRBJ1-1; 7 bases are shared with TRBD1. Germline CDR1 LNHDA, CDR2 SQIVND (reference sequence). With 7 bases clipped from V and 0 bases from J, the junction kept 8 bases outside the gene matches. The CDR3 length is 15 residues. The CDR3 loop reads CASKPWDRLNTEAFF. In DNA, the CDR3 is TGTGCCAGTAAACCATGGGACAGACTGAACACTGAAGCTTTCTTT.